Below, 8 T cell receptor beta chains from the same sample are listed, as sequenced in a study of blood T cell repertoires in COVID-19. The assay was immunoSEQ multiplex PCR, and TCRdb's table has in-frame clones only and misses some. The sample records around 150,000 clones, approximately 81% being singletons. The specimen was peripheral blood. Receptor source: a man aged 40-55 years with acute or convalescent COVID-19.

The chain recombines TRBV7-2 with TRBJ2-5, with 8 bases identical to TRBD1. The germline gives CDR1 SGHTA, CDR2 FQGNSA. The CDR3 totals 16 residues. The ends lost 1 base at V and 1 base at J; junction bases unmatched: 5. In DNA, the CDR3 is TGTGCCAGCAGCTTAGTCGACAGGGGTGTCCAAGAGACCCAGTACTTC. This translates into CASSLVDRGVQETQYF.

CDR3 coding DNA: TGTGCCAGCAGCTCCATGGGCTTTAACACTGAAGCTTTCTTT. Its translation: CASSSMGFNTEAFF. This chain joins TRBV7-9 and TRBJ1-1; D is unclear. Deletions cut 4 bases from V and 2 bases from J, with 11 bases between. This CDR3 is built from 14 residues. Germline V lookup: CDR1 SEHNR, CDR2 FQNEAQ (reference sequence).

The rearrangement links TRBV9 to TRBJ2-1, with 13 bases aligning to TRBD2. The junction had 12 bases not matched to a gene; V was cut back by 3 bases and J by 6 bases. This CDR3 has 18 residues. Germline CDR1 is SGDLS and CDR2 is YYNGEE. CDR3 coding DNA: TGTGCCAGCAGCGCTGAGGGGTCTGGACTAGCGGGGGCCAATGAGCAGTTCTTC. Protein product: CASSAEGSGLAGANEQFF.

The chain uses TRBV5-1 and TRBJ1-3, with D possibly TRBD1 on 5 matching bases. Germline CDR1 reads SGHRS; CDR2 reads YFSETQ. V lost 1 base and J 4 bases, leaving 12 bases between the germline ends. CDR3 length equals 15 residues. The CDR3 region has the DNA TGCGCCAGCAGCTTGTCGGCAGGGTTAGGAAACACCATATATTTT. It codes for CASSLSAGLGNTIYF.

The chain employs TRBV2 and TRBJ1-2, with 7 nucleotides matching TRBD1. The J segment lost 8 bases and the V segment lost 1 base, leaving 7 bases of the junction unmatched. Per the germline V gene, CDR1 is SNHLY and CDR2 is FYNNEI. This CDR3 is built from 14 residues. The CDR3 here is CASSEGGQVRGYTF. CDR3 bases: TGTGCCAGCAGTGAAGGTGGACAGGTTCGCGGCTACACCTTC.

The chain links TRBV7-2 to TRBJ2-3; the match to TRBD2 covers 11 bases. The length of the CDR3 is 15 residues. Unmatched junction bases numbered 3, after V lost 4 bases and J lost 3 bases. Germline CDR1 and CDR2: SGHTA and FQGNSA. The CDR3 nucleotides read TGTGCCAGCAGCTCATGGACTAGCGGGACAGATACGCAGTATTTT. Its protein product is CASSSWTSGTDTQYF.

The V call is TRBV7-2, the J call TRBJ2-1; 7 positions match TRBD2. The CDR3 is 15 residues long. With V trimmed by 5 bases and J by 9 bases, 13 bases remained unmatched. CDR1 is SGHTA and CDR2 is FQGNSA in the germline V gene. In DNA, the CDR3 is TGTGCCAGCAGCGCCGAATGGACTAGGTCGGGTGAGCAGTTCTTC. Its protein product is CASSAEWTRSGEQFF.

The chain recombines TRBV5-6 with TRBJ2-7; possibly TRBD1 for D (5 bases). The CDR3 has 16 amino acids. From germline, CDR1 is SGHDT and CDR2 YYEEEE. The ends were cut back, 0 bases at V and 3 bases at J, with 16 bases in the middle. CDR3 nucleotides: TGTGCCAGCAGCTTGGCCTGGCAACAGGCAAACTACGAGCAGTACTTC. Translation: CASSLAWQQANYEQYF.